In its sample, the clone carrying this TCR beta chain was seen once. The source of the sample is a study of shared clonotypes between healthy human individuals. Genomic DNA per cell subset filled all wells of several immunoSEQ plates. Sequencing was performed with immunoSEQ multiplex PCR; in TCRdb, only in-frame clones are kept and a portion is missing. Found here are roughly 500,000 clones, over 70% of them singletons; the top ten hold 10% to 15%. The sequence was obtained from a woman between 40 and 55 years old in good health. Some clones in this sample may be carry-over from other donors' samples. Sequenced: PBMCs.

Written as DNA, the CDR3 is TGTGCCAGCAGCTTAACGGGGGATTCATACTACGAGCAGTACTTC. Translated, it gives CASSLTGDSYYEQYF. The chain carries TRBV11-1 and TRBJ2-7; D may be TRBD2 (6 bases). The V gene's germline CDR1 is SGHAT and CDR2 FQDESV (reference sequence). The V end was cut by 2 bases, the J end by 3 bases, with 14 bases between. The CDR3 covers 15 residues.